Below are 16 T cell receptor beta chains sequenced from a single sample in a study of CD8 T cells in ankylosing spondylitis. Overall study findings and caveats: Apparently characteristic of ankylosing spondylitis blood was a TCR beta motif (roughly 8 highly homologous variants).

TCRdb re-called the 5' RACE reads with MiXCR, one entry per CDR3 protein. This sample has 470,000 or so distinct CDR3 sequences, with roughly 25% found just once. No antigen is known for these receptors. Sequencing used blood, either unsorted or a sorted T cell fraction (not recorded which). These receptors were taken from a male donor with ankylosing spondylitis.

The sample holds a few counts of this clonotype. The chain carries TRBV24-1 and TRBJ2-5; D is perhaps TRBD1 (6 bases). With 7 bases removed from V and 4 bases from J, the gap between germline ends came to 12 bases. The CDR3 contains 13 residues. The germline V gene encodes CDR1 KGHDR and CDR2 SFDVKD. CDR3 nucleotides: TGTGCCACCAGGGAGACAGGCCGAGAGACCCAGTACTTC. Encoded protein: CATRETGRETQYF.

This chain connects TRBV6-6 to TRBJ2-3; D is unclear. V lost 8 bases to trimming and J lost 4 bases, with 7 bases between them. This CDR3 has 11 amino acids. The V gene's germline CDR1 is MNHNY and CDR2 SVGAGI (reference sequence). CDR3: CASQRADTQYF. The CDR3 DNA reads TGTGCCAGCCAACGAGCAGATACGCAGTATTTT.

This clonotype appeared a few times. This sequence joins TRBV20-1 and TRBJ2-6; no definite D call. The CDR3 contains 17 residues. Trimming removed 4 bases from V and 1 base from J, with 17 bases in between. Per the germline V gene, CDR1 is DFQATT and CDR2 is SNEGSKA (reference sequence). The CDR3 loop reads CSATGPYPFSGANVLTF. For the CDR3, the DNA is TGCAGTGCTACCGGACCCTATCCTTTTTCTGGGGCCAACGTCCTGACTTTC.

This sequence joins TRBV7-9 and TRBJ2-3; a possible D gene is TRBD2 (5 bases). The germline V gene encodes CDR1 SEHNR and CDR2 FQNEAQ (reference sequence). With 5 bases removed from V and 2 bases from J, the gap between germline ends came to 14 bases. This CDR3 is 15 amino acids long. The CDR3 DNA reads TGTGCCAGCAGCCCTGGACTGGGCAACACAGATACGCAGTATTTT. Encoded protein: CASSPGLGNTDTQYF.

This rearrangement joins TRBV11-3 to TRBJ2-1, with 14 bases fitting TRBD2. The CDR3 extends over 16 amino acids. V lost 5 bases and J lost 5; bases outside the gene matches: 5. Germline V CDR1 and CDR2: SGHNT, YENEEA. The CDR3 DNA is TGTGCCAGCAGCAAAAGACTAGCGGGAGGGAACAATGAGCAGTTCTTC. Its translation: CASSKRLAGGNNEQFF.

The chain carries TRBV3-1 and TRBJ2-1; D uncertain. Per germline, CDR1 LGHDT and CDR2 YNNKEL (reference sequence). V lost 0 bases, J lost 9 bases, and 6 bases lay in between. This CDR3 is built from 12 residues. The CDR3 region has the DNA TGTGCCAGCAGCCAAGATTTAGGTGAGCAGTTCTTC. It codes for CASSQDLGEQFF.

A few counts support this clonotype. The chain couples TRBV3-1 to TRBJ2-3, with 13 bases aligning to TRBD2. CDR3 length: 17 amino acids. Looked up from germline, CDR1 is LGHDT and CDR2 is YNNKEL (reference sequence). The J segment lost 6 bases and the V segment lost 1 base, leaving 7 bases of the junction unmatched. The CDR3 DNA reads as TGTGCCAGCAGCCAAGGTACTAGCGGGAGGGCCGCGGATACGCAGTATTTT. Amino acids: CASSQGTSGRAADTQYF.

The V gene is TRBV5-1, the J gene TRBJ2-3, with TRBD1 matching 8 bases. Germline V gene data show CDR1 as SGHRS and CDR2 as YFSETQ. The V gene end was trimmed by 0 bases and the J gene end by 4 bases; junction bases not matched to a gene: 4. This CDR3 comprises 15 residues. CDR3 in DNA: TGCGCCAGCAGCTTGGTGGACAGGGAATCAGATACGCAGTATTTT. As protein: CASSLVDRESDTQYF.

In its sample, this clonotype was seen a few times. The rearrangement uses TRBV5-6 and TRBJ2-6; no clear D. Per germline, CDR1 SGHDT and CDR2 YYEEEE. Trimming left V 0 bases short and J 1 base short, with 17 bases between. CDR3 size: 19 residues. The CDR3 nucleotides read TGTGCCAGCAGCTTGGGTGGGGTGAGTGCAACTTCTGGGGCCAACGTCCTGACTTTC. As protein: CASSLGGVSATSGANVLTF.

This clonotype appeared a few times. The rearrangement uses TRBV3-1 and TRBJ1-6; 7 nucleotides agree with TRBD1. J lost 10 bases, V lost 1 base, and 7 bases had no gene match. The germline V gene has CDR1 LGHDT and CDR2 YNNKEL (reference sequence). This CDR3 has 15 amino acids. CDR3 residues: CASSQVATGDSPLHF. The CDR3 DNA reads as TGTGCCAGCAGCCAAGTTGCCACAGGGGACTCACCCCTCCACTTT. Full variable domain (remainder filled in from reference TRBV3-1 and TRBJ1-6): DTAVSQTPKYLVTQMGNDKSIKCEQNLGHDTMYWYKQDSKKFLKIMFSYNNKELIINETVPNRFSPKSPDKAHLNLHINSLELGDSAVYFCASSQVATGDSPLHFGNGTRLTVT.

This clonotype was observed many times. The rearrangement uses TRBV29-1 and TRBJ2-1, with TRBD2 matching over 14 bases. V dropped 4 bases and J dropped 9; count of bases not matched to a gene: 8. Germline CDR1 reads SQVTM; CDR2 reads ANQGSEA. The CDR3 covers 15 residues. CDR3 nucleotides: TGCAGCGTTGCCCCGACTAGCGGGAGGGCCGCTGAGCAGTTCTTC. Translation gives CSVAPTSGRAAEQFF.

The V call is TRBV7-9, the J call TRBJ2-1, with D unresolved. CDR3 length: 13 residues. CDR1 SEHNR and CDR2 FQNEAQ come from the germline V gene (reference sequence). V was clipped by 0 bases and J by 9 bases, with 9 bases between them. The DNA for the CDR3 is TGTGCCAGCAGCTTAGCCCCAGCCGGTGAGCAGTTCTTC. Amino acids: CASSLAPAGEQFF. The variable domain in full, with the rest retrieved from reference TRBV7-9 and TRBJ2-1, is DTGVSQNPRHKITKRGQNVTFRCDPISEHNRLYWYRQTLGQGPEFLTYFQNEAQLEKSRLLSDRFSAERPKGSFSTLEIQRTEQGDSAMYLCASSLAPAGEQFFGPGTRLTVL.

This clonotype was detected many times. The chain has TRBV12-3 or TRBV12-4 and TRBJ2-7; D gene ambiguous. The V end was cut by 3 bases, the J end by 7 bases, with 13 bases between. The CDR3 covers 13 residues. The CDR3 sequence: CASSFTRVGEQYF. CDR3 coding DNA: TGTGCCAGCAGTTTTACCCGGGTCGGTGAGCAGTACTTC.

The V and J genes are TRBV5-1 and TRBJ2-1; 9 bases map to TRBD2. Trimming at V came to 2 bases and at J to 9 bases, leaving 9 bases not matched to a gene. Germline V gene lookup returns CDR1 SGHRS and CDR2 YFSETQ. The CDR3 is 15 amino acids. The CDR3 DNA reads as TGCGCCAGCAGCTTAGGGCTAGCGGGAATAGCTGAGCAGTTCTTC. It encodes CASSLGLAGIAEQFF. Variable domain in full (rest from reference TRBV5-1 and TRBJ2-1): KAGVTQTPRYLIKTRGQQVTLSCSPISGHRSVSWYQQTPGQGLQFLFEYFSETQRNKGNFPGRFSGRQFSNSRSEMNVSTLELGDSALYLCASSLGLAGIAEQFFGPGTRLTVL.

The chain employs TRBV7-9 and TRBJ2-3; 12 bases map to TRBD2. V trimming: 5 bases; J trimming: 1 base; junction bases outside the gene matches: 7. The germline V gene encodes CDR1 SEHNR and CDR2 FQNEAQ (reference sequence). The CDR3 extends over 17 amino acids. The DNA of the CDR3 is TGTGCCAGCAGCCCTCCTAGCGGGAGGGCCGGCACAGATACGCAGTATTTT. This sequence encodes CASSPPSGRAGTDTQYF. The full variable domain, with the rest looked up from reference TRBV7-9 and TRBJ2-3, is DTGVSQNPRHKITKRGQNVTFRCDPISEHNRLYWYRQTLGQGPEFLTYFQNEAQLEKSRLLSDRFSAERPKGSFSTLEIQRTEQGDSAMYLCASSPPSGRAGTDTQYFGPGTRLTVL.

This clonotype appeared a few times. CDR3 in amino acids: CASSLVFRTGDFGYTF. The CDR3 DNA follows: TGTGCCAGCAGCTTGGTTTTTAGGACAGGGGATTTTGGCTACACCTTC. The gene calls are TRBV5-6 and TRBJ1-2, with TRBD1 matching over 9 bases. The CDR3 runs 16 residues. Germline CDR1 and CDR2: SGHDT and YYEEEE. V gave up 0 bases and J gave up 7 bases; unmatched junction bases: 10.